A single sample is the source of the 29 T cell receptor beta chains below, sequenced in a study of T cell responses to AZD1222 COVID-19 vaccine. Produced via immunoSEQ multiplex PCR; TCRdb's table is partial and in-frame only. The sample yields about 200,000 clones, about 92% seen once. The source material was peripheral blood, sampled on day 0 of AZD1222 vaccination. Every receptor here comes from an adult in good health.

The chain joins TRBV6-1 to TRBJ1-4; no definite D call. This CDR3 has 16 amino acids. Germline values: CDR1 MNHNS, CDR2 SASEGT. The V end lost 4 bases, the J end lost 5 bases, and 17 bases lay between the germline ends. The CDR3 DNA follows: TGTGCCAGCAGTGGTTGGGAGGGAGGAGGGAATGAAAAACTGTTTTTT. Translating gives CASSGWEGGGNEKLFF.

The chain couples TRBV5-1 to TRBJ1-1, with 11 bases that match TRBD1. This CDR3 region has 15 residues. Per germline, CDR1 SGHRS and CDR2 YFSETQ. V shed 5 bases and J 5 bases; nucleotides not matched to a gene: 8. CDR3 in amino acids: CASRGQGDLGTEAFF. The CDR3 bases are TGCGCCAGCAGGGGACAGGGGGATCTGGGAACTGAAGCTTTCTTT.

The J gene is TRBJ2-6, the V gene TRBV10-3, with D perhaps being TRBD1 or TRBD2 (6 bases each). The V gene lost 1 base and the J gene lost 2 bases, with 9 bases spanning the gap. CDR3 length: 16 amino acids. The germline CDR1 and CDR2 sequences are ENHRY and SYGVKD. This chain's CDR3 is CAISEFRGPGANVLTF. CDR3 nucleotides: TGTGCCATCAGTGAGTTCCGGGGGCCTGGGGCCAACGTCCTGACTTTC.

The gene calls are TRBV6-5 and TRBJ1-2; D is undetermined. The CDR3 loop spans 13 amino acids. Germline V lookup: CDR1 MNHEY, CDR2 SVGAGI. Trimming left V 4 bases short and J 8 bases short, with 14 bases between. The CDR3 nucleotides are TGTGCCAGCAGTTCCCTCCTTGGGAGAGGCTACACCTTC. Its translation is CASSSLLGRGYTF.

V gene TRBV19 combines with J gene TRBJ1-4, with no clear D. Trimming left V 3 bases short and J 3 bases short, with 11 bases between. The length of the CDR3 is 15 residues. CDR1 and CDR2 (germline): LNHDA, SQIVND (reference sequence). CDR3 protein: CASSIKRASNEKLFF. DNA of the CDR3: TGTGCCAGTAGTATTAAAAGGGCGTCTAATGAAAAACTGTTTTTT.

Points on this clone: At the DNA level, this CDR3 is encoded by other sequences in the same sample as well. The rearrangement links TRBV7-3 to TRBJ2-3, with TRBD1 as a possible D gene (5 bases). With 4 bases removed from V and 1 base from J, the gap between germline ends came to 6 bases. The CDR3 length is 13 residues. Germline CDR1 is SGHTA and CDR2 is FQGTGA. DNA for the CDR3: TGTGCCAGCAGCTCACAGGGCACAGATACGCAGTATTTT. This sequence encodes CASSSQGTDTQYF.

The chain is built from TRBV6-5 and TRBJ1-1; weak D call: TRBD1 (6 bases). Germline V gene lookup returns CDR1 MNHEY and CDR2 SVGAGI. V lost 6 bases to trimming and J lost 4 bases, with 15 bases between them. The CDR3 spans 14 residues. The CDR3 DNA reads TGTGCCAGCAGGGCCGGGACATGGACCACTGAAGCTTTCTTT. Its translation: CASRAGTWTTEAFF.

The rearrangement links TRBV19 to TRBJ1-1; D ambiguous. V lost 3 bases to trimming and J lost 9 bases, with 20 bases between them. The germline CDR1 and CDR2 sequences are LNHDA and SQIVND (reference sequence). The length of the CDR3 is 15 residues. For the CDR3, the DNA is TGTGCCAGTAGTATTATTGAAGTAACGGGAACCCAAGCTTTCTTT. Translating gives CASSIIEVTGTQAFF.

The chain is built from TRBV10-2 and TRBJ1-2; D call uncertain. The CDR3 runs to 11 residues. Germline V gene sequence: CDR1 WSHSY, CDR2 SAAADI. V lost 7 bases to trimming and J lost 6 bases, with 9 bases between them. This chain's CDR3 is CASTGGNGYTF. DNA for the CDR3: TGCGCCAGCACGGGAGGCAATGGCTACACCTTC.

This sequence joins TRBV19 and TRBJ2-1, with TRBD2 matching 7 bases. CDR3 length: 16 amino acids. J lost 5 bases, V lost 7 bases, and 14 bases had no gene match. The germline gives CDR1 LNHDA, CDR2 SQIVND (reference sequence). In DNA form, the CDR3 reads TGTGCCAGTACCTCAATATCCGGGACTACAGACAATGAGCAGTTCTTC. Its translation is CASTSISGTTDNEQFF.

The rearrangement joins TRBV7-9 to TRBJ1-2; no clear D gene. V shed 5 bases and J shed 6 bases, with 10 bases lying between them. This CDR3 spans 12 amino acids. Germline loops: CDR1 SEHNR, CDR2 FQNEAQ (reference sequence). In nucleotides, the CDR3 is TGTGCCAGCAGCCCCGAGATGAATGGCTACACCTTC. Translation gives CASSPEMNGYTF.

V and J are TRBV7-2 and TRBJ2-3; no firm D call. The V end was cut by 2 bases, the J end by 6 bases, with 6 bases between. The CDR3 is 12 residues long. Germline CDR1 and CDR2: SGHTA and FQGNSA. CDR3 DNA sequence: TGTGCCAGCAGCTTATATGGGGATACGCAGTATTTT. Its translation is CASSLYGDTQYF.

The chain couples TRBV15 to TRBJ1-4; no clear D. Germline V lookup: CDR1 LNHNV, CDR2 YYDKDF (reference sequence). This CDR3 region has 16 residues. The germline V and J ends were trimmed by 4 bases and 8 bases, with 20 bases remaining between them. CDR3 sequence reads: CATSTGEGIGAEKLFF. CDR3 coding DNA: TGTGCCACCAGCACCGGGGAGGGCATAGGAGCCGAAAAACTGTTTTTT.

Concerning this clone: Mismatch with germline at one junction end may stem from a read error. In DNA, the CDR3 is TGTGCCAGCAGCCCGGGGGAGCCTCAGGCCCAGCATTTT. It specifies CASSPGEPQAQHF. The rearrangement links TRBV12-3 or TRBV12-4 to TRBJ1-5; the D gene is possibly TRBD1 (5 bases). This CDR3 region has 13 residues.

This chain joins TRBV24-1 and TRBJ2-7; possible D gene TRBD1, 6 bases. Trimming left V 8 bases short and J 5 bases short, with 9 bases between. Germline CDR1 and CDR2: KGHDR and SFDVKD. The CDR3 loop spans 11 amino acids. In DNA, the CDR3 is TGTGCCACCACTTACAGGGACGAGCAGTACTTC. It encodes CATTYRDEQYF.

CDR3 sequence (DNA): TGTGCCAGCAGCGTGTTACAGGGCGGAACCGGGGAGCTGTTTTTT. Amino acid sequence: CASSVLQGGTGELFF. The rearrangement links TRBV9 to TRBJ2-2; D is possibly TRBD1 (6 bases). CDR1 is SGDLS and CDR2 is YYNGEE in the germline V gene. The CDR3 consists of 15 residues. V gave up 2 bases and J gave up 5 bases, with 13 bases separating them.

V is TRBV20-1 and J is TRBJ1-2; 11 positions agree with TRBD1. Trimming removed 6 bases from V and 7 bases from J; junction bases left unmatched: 7. The CDR3 loop spans 13 amino acids. CDR1 DFQATT and CDR2 SNEGSKA come from the germline V gene (reference sequence). The CDR3 coding sequence is TGCAGTGCCAGTGAGGGACAGGGGGTTGGCTACACCTTC. Translating gives CSASEGQGVGYTF.

This rearrangement joins TRBV5-6 to TRBJ2-1; no definite D call. CDR1 SGHDT and CDR2 YYEEEE come from the germline V gene. V was clipped by 5 bases and J by 7 bases, with 10 bases between them. The CDR3 is 12 amino acids. CDR3 sequence reads: CASRFAVNEQFF. As DNA, the CDR3 is TGTGCCAGCAGATTTGCGGTAAATGAGCAGTTCTTC.

The chain combines TRBV24-1 with TRBJ2-2, with 8 bases matching TRBD1. Trimming cost V 6 bases and J 3 bases; bases outside gene matches: 5. The CDR3 consists of 15 residues. In germline, CDR1 is KGHDR, CDR2 SFDVKD. The CDR3 spells CATSPRGRDTGELFF. CDR3 sequence (DNA): TGTGCCACCAGTCCCAGGGGGCGAGACACCGGGGAGCTGTTTTTT.

The count of this clone is one. The V gene is TRBV2, the J gene TRBJ2-1; D gene unclear. The CDR3 runs to 12 residues. V lost 4 bases to trimming and J lost 5 bases, with 6 bases between them. Germline lookup yields CDR1 SNHLY and CDR2 FYNNEI. CDR3 nucleotide sequence: TGTGCCAGCAGTGCCAGACACAATGAGCAGTTCTTC. It encodes CASSARHNEQFF.

CDR3 in amino acids: CASSVTSGDYNEQFF. As DNA, the CDR3 is TGTGCCAGCAGCGTGACTAGCGGTGACTACAATGAGCAGTTCTTC. V gene TRBV7-9 combines with J gene TRBJ2-1; 9 bases agree with TRBD2. CDR1 is SEHNR and CDR2 is FQNEAQ in the germline V gene (reference sequence). V was clipped by 5 bases and J by 3 bases; unmatched bases: 5. The CDR3 totals 15 residues.

The chain recombines TRBV28 with TRBJ2-1, with D hard to call. Between the trimmed V and J ends, which lost 4 bases and 8 bases, there was a span of 6 bases. From germline, CDR1 is MDHEN and CDR2 SYDVKM. This CDR3 is 11 amino acids long. The CDR3 here is CASSSPYEQFF. The CDR3, as DNA: TGTGCCAGCAGTTCCCCTTATGAGCAGTTCTTC.

This chain joins TRBV6-1 and TRBJ1-5; TRBD1 matches 8 bases. Germline V gene lookup returns CDR1 MNHNS and CDR2 SASEGT. The CDR3 has 15 residues. With V trimmed by 2 bases and J by 5 bases, 5 bases remained unmatched. The CDR3 spells CASSEQGAPHQPQHF. DNA for the CDR3: TGTGCCAGCAGTGAACAGGGGGCCCCTCATCAGCCCCAGCATTTT.

The chain joins TRBV2 to TRBJ1-5, with TRBD1 as a possible D gene (5 bases). The V and J ends lost 4 bases and 7 bases respectively, with 11 bases between them. The CDR3 spans 13 residues. Looked up from germline, CDR1 is SNHLY and CDR2 is FYNNEI. This chain's CDR3 is CASSGQGSQPQHF. CDR3 nucleotides: TGTGCCAGCAGTGGGCAGGGTAGCCAGCCCCAGCATTTT.

This chain joins TRBV30 and TRBJ1-6, with TRBD1 matching 7 bases. CDR3 length: 14 residues. Trimming removed 3 bases from V and 7 bases from J; junction bases left unmatched: 6. Germline CDR1 is GTSNPN and CDR2 is SVGIG (reference sequence). The CDR3 DNA reads TGTGCCTGGAGGGAGAGGACAGGCAATTCACCCCTCCACTTT. Translation: CAWRERTGNSPLHF.

The chain's CDR3 is CASAETRYQETQYF. DNA of the CDR3: TGTGCCAGCGCCGAGACAAGATACCAAGAGACCCAGTACTTC. V and J are TRBV18 and TRBJ2-5; D call uncertain. Germline V gene sequence: CDR1 KGHSH, CDR2 LQKENI. The V end was cut by 8 bases, the J end by 0 bases, with 13 bases between. The length of the CDR3 is 14 residues. The whole variable domain, remainder taken from reference TRBV18 and TRBJ2-5, is NAGVMQNPRHLVRRRGQEARLRCSPMKGHSHVYWYRQLPEEGLKFMVYLQKENIIDESGMPKERFSAEFPKEGPSILRIQQVVRGDSAAYFCASAETRYQETQYFGPGTRLLVL.

The gene calls are TRBV11-3 and TRBJ1-1; maybe TRBD1 (5 bases). CDR1 is SGHNT, CDR2 YENEEA, per germline. V was shortened by 0 bases and J by 4 bases, with 6 bases between the two germline ends. The CDR3 contains 13 residues. The CDR3 loop is CASSLDGGTEAFF. CDR3 bases: TGTGCCAGCAGCTTAGACGGGGGCACTGAAGCTTTCTTT. Supplemented by reference TRBV11-3 and TRBJ1-1, the full variable domain reads EAGVVQSPRYKIIEKKQPVAFWCNPISGHNTLYWYLQNLGQGPELLIRYENEEAVDDSQLPKDRFSAERLKGVDSTLKIQPAELGDSAVYLCASSLDGGTEAFFGQGTRLTVV.

The V and J genes are TRBV19 and TRBJ1-5; no clear D. V was clipped by 3 bases and J by 7 bases, with 16 bases between them. The CDR3 runs 15 residues. Germline V CDR1 and CDR2: LNHDA, SQIVND (reference sequence). This chain's CDR3 is CASSMGTLVKQPQHF. DNA for the CDR3: TGTGCCAGTAGTATGGGCACCCTTGTGAAACAGCCCCAGCATTTT. Filled out from reference TRBV19 and TRBJ1-5, the complete variable domain reads DGGITQSPKYLFRKEGQNVTLSCEQNLNHDAMYWYRQDPGQGLRLIYYSQIVNDFQKGDIAEGYSVSREKKESFPLTVTSAQKNPTAFYLCASSMGTLVKQPQHFGDGTRLSIL.

This chain connects TRBV7-9 to TRBJ2-7, with 7 positions matching TRBD1. Germline V gene lookup returns CDR1 SEHNR and CDR2 FQNEAQ (reference sequence). This CDR3 has 14 residues. With V trimmed by 4 bases and J by 2 bases, 5 bases remained unmatched. The CDR3 sequence: CASSYRQGPYEQYF. The CDR3 coding sequence is TGTGCCAGCAGCTATAGACAGGGCCCCTACGAGCAGTACTTC.